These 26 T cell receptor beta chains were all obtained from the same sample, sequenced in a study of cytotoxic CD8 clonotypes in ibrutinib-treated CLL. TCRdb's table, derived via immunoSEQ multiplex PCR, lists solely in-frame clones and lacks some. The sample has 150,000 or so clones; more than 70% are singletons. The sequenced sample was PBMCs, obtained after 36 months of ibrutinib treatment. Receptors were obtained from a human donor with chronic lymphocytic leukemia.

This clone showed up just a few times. The CDR3 here is CASSVDAGNTIYF. The CDR3 DNA reads as TGTGCCAGCAGCGTGGACGCTGGAAACACCATATATTTT. The V and J genes are TRBV11-2 and TRBJ1-3, with D uncertain. The CDR3 is 13 amino acids. The germline CDR1 and CDR2 sequences are SGHAT and FQNNGV. V was cut by 5 bases and J by 2 bases, with 7 bases left in between.

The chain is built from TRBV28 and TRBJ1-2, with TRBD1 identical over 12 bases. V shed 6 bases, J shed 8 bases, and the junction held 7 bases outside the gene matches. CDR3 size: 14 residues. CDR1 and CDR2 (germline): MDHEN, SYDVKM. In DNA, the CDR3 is TGTGCCAGCAGAGGGACAGGGGGCGGAAGGGGCTACACCTTC. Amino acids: CASRGTGGGRGYTF.

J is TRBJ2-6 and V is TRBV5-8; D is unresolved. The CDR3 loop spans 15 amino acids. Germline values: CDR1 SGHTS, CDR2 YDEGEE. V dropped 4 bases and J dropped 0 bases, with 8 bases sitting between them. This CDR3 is CASSLGSSGANVLTF. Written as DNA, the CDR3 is TGTGCCAGCAGCCTAGGAAGCTCTGGGGCCAACGTCCTGACTTTC.

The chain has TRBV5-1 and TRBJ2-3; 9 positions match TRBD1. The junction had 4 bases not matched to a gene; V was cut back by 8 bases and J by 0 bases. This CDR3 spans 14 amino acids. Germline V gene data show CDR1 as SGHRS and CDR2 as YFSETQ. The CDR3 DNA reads TGCGCCAGTTCCGGGACAGGGAGCACAGATACGCAGTATTTT. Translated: CASSGTGSTDTQYF.

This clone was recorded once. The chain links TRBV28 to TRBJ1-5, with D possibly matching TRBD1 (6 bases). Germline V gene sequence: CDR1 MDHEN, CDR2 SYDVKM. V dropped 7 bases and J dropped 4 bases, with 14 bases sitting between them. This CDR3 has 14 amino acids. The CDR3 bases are TGTGCCAGCAAGGGGGATCAAGGAAATCAGCCCCAGCATTTT. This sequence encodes CASKGDQGNQPQHF.

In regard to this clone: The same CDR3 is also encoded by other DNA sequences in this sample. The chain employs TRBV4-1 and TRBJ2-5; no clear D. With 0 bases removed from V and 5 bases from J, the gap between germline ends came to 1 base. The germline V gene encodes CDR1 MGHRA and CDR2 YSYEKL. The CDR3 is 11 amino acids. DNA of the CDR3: TGCGCCAGCAGCCAAGAGGAGACCCAGTACTTC. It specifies CASSQEETQYF.

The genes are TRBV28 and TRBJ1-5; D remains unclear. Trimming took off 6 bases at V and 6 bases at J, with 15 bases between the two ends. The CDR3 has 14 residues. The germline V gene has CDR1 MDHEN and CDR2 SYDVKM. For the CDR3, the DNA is TGTGCCAGCAGCCCGCTGCGGGTCGGTCAGCCCCAGCATTTT. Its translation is CASSPLRVGQPQHF.

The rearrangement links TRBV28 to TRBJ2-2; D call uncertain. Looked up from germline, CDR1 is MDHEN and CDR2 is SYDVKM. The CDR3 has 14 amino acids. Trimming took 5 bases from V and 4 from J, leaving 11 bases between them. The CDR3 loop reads CASSLGSVTGELFF. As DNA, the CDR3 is TGTGCCAGCAGTCTCGGAAGTGTCACCGGGGAGCTGTTTTTT.

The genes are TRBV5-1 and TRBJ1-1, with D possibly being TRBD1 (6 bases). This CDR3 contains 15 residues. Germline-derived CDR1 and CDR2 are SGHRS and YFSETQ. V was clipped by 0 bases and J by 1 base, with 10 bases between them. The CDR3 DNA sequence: TGCGCCAGCAGCTTGGCAGGGGAGGGGAACACTGAAGCTTTCTTT. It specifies CASSLAGEGNTEAFF.

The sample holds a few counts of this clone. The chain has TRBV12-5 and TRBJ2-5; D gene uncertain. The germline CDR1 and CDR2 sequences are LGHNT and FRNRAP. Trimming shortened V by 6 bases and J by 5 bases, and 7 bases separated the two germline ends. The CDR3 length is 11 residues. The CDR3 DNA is TGTGCTAGTGGCTGGGGTGAGACCCAGTACTTC. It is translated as CASGWGETQYF.

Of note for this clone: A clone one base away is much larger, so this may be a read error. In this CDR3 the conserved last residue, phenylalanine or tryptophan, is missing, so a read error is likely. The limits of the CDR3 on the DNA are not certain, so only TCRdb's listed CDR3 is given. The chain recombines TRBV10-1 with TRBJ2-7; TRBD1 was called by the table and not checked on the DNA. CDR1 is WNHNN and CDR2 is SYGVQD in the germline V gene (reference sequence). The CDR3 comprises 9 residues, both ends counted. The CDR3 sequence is CASSPGTGG.

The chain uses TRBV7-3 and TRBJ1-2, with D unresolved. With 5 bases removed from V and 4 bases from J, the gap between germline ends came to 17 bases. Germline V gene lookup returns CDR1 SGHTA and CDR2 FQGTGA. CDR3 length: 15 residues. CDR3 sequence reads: CASSPLFLYRYGYTF. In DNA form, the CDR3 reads TGTGCCAGCAGCCCACTTTTTTTATACCGCTATGGCTACACCTTC. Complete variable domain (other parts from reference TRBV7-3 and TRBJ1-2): GAGVSQTPSNKVTEKGKYVELRCDPISGHTALYWYRQSLGQGPEFLIYFQGTGAADDSGLPNDRFFAVRPEGSVSTLKIQRTERGDSAVYLCASSPLFLYRYGYTFGSGTRLTVV.

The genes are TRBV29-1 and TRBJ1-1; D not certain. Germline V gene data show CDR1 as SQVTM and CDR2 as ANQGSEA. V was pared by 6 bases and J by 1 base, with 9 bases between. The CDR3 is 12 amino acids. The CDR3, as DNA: TGCAGCGTCCGGTATGGGAACACTGAAGCTTTCTTT. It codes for CSVRYGNTEAFF. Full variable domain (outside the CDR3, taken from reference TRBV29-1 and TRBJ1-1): SAVISQKPSRDICQRGTSLTIQCQVDSQVTMMFWYRQQPGQSLTLIATANQGSEATYESGFVIDKFPISRPNLTFSTLTVSNMSPEDSSIYLCSVRYGNTEAFFGQGTRLTVV.

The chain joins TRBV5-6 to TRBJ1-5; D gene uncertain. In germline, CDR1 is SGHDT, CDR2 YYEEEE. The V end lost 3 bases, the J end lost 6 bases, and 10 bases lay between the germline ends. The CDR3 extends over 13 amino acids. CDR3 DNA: TGTGCCAGCAGCTCAGCGCGGGTTCAGCCCCAGCATTTT. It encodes CASSSARVQPQHF.

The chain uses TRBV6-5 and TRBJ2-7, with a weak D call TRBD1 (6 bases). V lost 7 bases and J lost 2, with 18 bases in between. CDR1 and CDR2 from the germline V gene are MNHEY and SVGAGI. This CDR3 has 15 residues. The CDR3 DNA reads TGTGCCAGCATCAAAAGGCAGGGGCTCCCCTACGAGCAGTACTTC. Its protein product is CASIKRQGLPYEQYF.

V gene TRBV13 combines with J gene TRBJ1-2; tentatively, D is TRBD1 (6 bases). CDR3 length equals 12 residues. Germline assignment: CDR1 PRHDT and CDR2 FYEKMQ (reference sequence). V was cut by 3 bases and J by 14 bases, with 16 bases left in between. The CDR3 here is CASSLGTLTRTF. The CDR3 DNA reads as TGTGCCAGCAGCTTGGGGACACTAACAAGGACCTTC.

In DNA, the CDR3 is TGCAGCGTTGAAGTGGGGAATCAGCCCCAGCATTTT. Its translation: CSVEVGNQPQHF. This chain joins TRBV29-1 and TRBJ1-5; D is unresolved. Germline V CDR1 and CDR2: SQVTM, ANQGSEA. V was trimmed by 1 base and J by 4 bases, leaving 5 bases between them. This CDR3 comprises 12 residues.

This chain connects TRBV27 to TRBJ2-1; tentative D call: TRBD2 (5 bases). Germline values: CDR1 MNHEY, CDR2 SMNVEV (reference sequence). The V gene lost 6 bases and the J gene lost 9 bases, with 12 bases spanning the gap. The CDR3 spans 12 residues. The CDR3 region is CASRRGLGEQFF. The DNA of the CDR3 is TGTGCCAGCAGACGCGGGCTTGGTGAGCAGTTCTTC.

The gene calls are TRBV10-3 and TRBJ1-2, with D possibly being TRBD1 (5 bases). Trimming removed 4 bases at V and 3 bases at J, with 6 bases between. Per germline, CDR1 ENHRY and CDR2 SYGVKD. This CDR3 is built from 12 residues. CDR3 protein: CAISVRDYGYTF. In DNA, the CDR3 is TGTGCCATCAGTGTCAGGGACTATGGCTACACCTTC.

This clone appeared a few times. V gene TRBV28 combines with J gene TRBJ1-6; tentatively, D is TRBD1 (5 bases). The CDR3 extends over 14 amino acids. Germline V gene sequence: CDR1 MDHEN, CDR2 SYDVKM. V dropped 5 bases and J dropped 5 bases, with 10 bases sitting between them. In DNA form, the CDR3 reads TGTGCCAGCAGTGCGGGACCCGATAATTCACCCCTCCACTTT. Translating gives CASSAGPDNSPLHF. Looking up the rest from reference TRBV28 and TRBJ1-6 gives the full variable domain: DVKVTQSSRYLVKRTGEKVFLECVQDMDHENMFWYRQDPGLGLRLIYFSYDVKMKEKGDIPEGYSVSREKKERFSLILESASTNQTSMYLCASSAGPDNSPLHFGNGTRLTVT.

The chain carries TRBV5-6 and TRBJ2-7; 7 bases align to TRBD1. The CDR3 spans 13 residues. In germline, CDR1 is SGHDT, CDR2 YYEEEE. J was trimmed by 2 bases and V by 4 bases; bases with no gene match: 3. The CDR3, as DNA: TGTGCCAGCAGCCGGGACAGAACCTACGAGCAGTACTTC. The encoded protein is CASSRDRTYEQYF.

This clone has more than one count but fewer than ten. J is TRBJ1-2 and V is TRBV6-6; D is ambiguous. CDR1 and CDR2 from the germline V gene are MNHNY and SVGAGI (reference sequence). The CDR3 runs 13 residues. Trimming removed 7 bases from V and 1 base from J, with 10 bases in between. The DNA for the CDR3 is TGTGCCAGCAAAGTGAACAATAACTATGGCTACACCTTC. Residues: CASKVNNNYGYTF.

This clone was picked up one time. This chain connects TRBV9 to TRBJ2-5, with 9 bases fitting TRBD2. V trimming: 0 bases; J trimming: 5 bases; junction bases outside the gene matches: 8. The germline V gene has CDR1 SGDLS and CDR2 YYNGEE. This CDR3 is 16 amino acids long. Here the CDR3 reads CASSVGSSGSRETQYF. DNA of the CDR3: TGTGCCAGCAGCGTAGGAAGTAGCGGGAGCCGCGAGACCCAGTACTTC.

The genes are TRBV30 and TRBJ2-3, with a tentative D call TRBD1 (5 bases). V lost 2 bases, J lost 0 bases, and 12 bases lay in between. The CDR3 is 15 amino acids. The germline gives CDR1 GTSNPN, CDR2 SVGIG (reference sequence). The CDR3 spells CAWSPGQTSTDTQYF. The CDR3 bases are TGTGCCTGGAGTCCTGGACAAACTAGCACAGATACGCAGTATTTT.

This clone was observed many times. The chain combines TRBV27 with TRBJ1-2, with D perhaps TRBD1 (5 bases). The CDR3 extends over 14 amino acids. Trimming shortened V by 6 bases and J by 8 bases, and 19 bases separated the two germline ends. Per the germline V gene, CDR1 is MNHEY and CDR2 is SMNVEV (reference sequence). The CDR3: CASRSRTDNGGYTF. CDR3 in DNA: TGTGCCAGCAGATCCCGGACGGACAATGGAGGCTACACCTTC.

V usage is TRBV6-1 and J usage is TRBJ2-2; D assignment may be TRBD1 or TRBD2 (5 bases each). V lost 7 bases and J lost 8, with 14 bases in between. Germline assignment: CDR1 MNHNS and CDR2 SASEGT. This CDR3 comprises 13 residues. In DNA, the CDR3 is TGTGCCAGCACCGATTGGGGACGAGGGGAGCTGTTTTTT. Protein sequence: CASTDWGRGELFF.